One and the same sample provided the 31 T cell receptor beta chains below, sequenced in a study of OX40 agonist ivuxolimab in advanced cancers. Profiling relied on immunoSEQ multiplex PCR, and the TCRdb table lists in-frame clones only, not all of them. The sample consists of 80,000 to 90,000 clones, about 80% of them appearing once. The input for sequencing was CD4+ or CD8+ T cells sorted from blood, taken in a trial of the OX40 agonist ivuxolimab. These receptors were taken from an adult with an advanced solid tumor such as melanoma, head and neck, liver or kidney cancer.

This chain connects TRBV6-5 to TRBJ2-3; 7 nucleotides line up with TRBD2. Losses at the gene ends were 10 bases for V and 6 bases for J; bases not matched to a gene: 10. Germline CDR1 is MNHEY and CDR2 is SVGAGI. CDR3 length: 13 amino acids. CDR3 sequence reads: CATRTGREDTQYF. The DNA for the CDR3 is TGTGCCACCCGAACGGGGCGGGAGGATACGCAGTATTTT.

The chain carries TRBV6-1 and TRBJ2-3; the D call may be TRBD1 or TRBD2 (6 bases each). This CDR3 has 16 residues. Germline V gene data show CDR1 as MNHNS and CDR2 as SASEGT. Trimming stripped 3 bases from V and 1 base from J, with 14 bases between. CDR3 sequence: CASSDWGRGGTDTQYF. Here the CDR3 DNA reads TGTGCCAGCAGTGACTGGGGTAGGGGGGGCACAGATACGCAGTATTTT.

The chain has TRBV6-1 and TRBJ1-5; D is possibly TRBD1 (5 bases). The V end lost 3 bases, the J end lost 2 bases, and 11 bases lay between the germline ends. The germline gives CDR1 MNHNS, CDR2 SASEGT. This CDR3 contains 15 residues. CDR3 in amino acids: CASSDLGGGNQPQHF. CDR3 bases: TGTGCCAGCAGTGACCTGGGGGGTGGCAATCAGCCCCAGCATTTT.

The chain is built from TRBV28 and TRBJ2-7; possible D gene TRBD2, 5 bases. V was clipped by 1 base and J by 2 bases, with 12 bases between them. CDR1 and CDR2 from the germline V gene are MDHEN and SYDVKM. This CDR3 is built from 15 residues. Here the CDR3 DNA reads TGTGCCAGCAGTTTATCCGGGGAACCTACCTACGAGCAGTACTTC. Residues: CASSLSGEPTYEQYF.

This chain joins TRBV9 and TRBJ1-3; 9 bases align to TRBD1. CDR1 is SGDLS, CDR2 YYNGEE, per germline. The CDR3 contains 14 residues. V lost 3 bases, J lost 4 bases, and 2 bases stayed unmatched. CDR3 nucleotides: TGTGCCAGCAGCGCCGGGACAGGGGGAAACACCATATATTTT. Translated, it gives CASSAGTGGNTIYF.

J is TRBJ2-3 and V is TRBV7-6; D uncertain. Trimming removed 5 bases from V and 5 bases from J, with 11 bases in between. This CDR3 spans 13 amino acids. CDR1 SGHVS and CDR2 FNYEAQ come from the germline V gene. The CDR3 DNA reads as TGTGCCAGCAGCCATCGCAGAGGAGATACGCAGTATTTT. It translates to CASSHRRGDTQYF.

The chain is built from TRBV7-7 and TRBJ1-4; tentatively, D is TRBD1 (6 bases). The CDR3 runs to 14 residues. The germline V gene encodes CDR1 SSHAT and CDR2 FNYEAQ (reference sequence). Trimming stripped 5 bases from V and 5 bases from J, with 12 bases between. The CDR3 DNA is TGTGCCAGCAGCCCCCGGGGGGCGAATGAAAAACTGTTTTTT. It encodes CASSPRGANEKLFF.

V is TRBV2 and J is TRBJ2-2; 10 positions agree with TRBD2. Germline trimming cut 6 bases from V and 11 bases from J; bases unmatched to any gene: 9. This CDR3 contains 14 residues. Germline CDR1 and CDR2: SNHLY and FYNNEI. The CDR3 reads CASSSSSSGGELFF. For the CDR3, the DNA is TGTGCCAGCAGCTCCAGTTCTAGCGGGGGTGAGCTGTTTTTT.

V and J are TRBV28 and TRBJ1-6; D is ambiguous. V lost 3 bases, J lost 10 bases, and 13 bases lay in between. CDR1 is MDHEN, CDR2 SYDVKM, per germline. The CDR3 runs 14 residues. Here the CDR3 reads CASSFRRDPSPLHF. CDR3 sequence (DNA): TGTGCCAGCAGTTTTAGAAGGGATCCATCACCCCTCCACTTT.

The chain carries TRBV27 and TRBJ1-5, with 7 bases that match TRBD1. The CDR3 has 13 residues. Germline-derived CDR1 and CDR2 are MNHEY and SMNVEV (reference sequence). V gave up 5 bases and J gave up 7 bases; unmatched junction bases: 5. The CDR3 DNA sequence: TGTGCCAGCAGTCAAAACAGGGGCCAGCCCCAGCATTTT. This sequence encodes CASSQNRGQPQHF.

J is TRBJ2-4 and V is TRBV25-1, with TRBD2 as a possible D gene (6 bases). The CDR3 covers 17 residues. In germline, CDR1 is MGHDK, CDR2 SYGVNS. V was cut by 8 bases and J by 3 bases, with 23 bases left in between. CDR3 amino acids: CASRDSSGLSGKNIQYF. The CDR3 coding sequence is TGTGCCAGCCGGGATTCTTCAGGGCTTAGCGGCAAAAACATTCAGTACTTC.

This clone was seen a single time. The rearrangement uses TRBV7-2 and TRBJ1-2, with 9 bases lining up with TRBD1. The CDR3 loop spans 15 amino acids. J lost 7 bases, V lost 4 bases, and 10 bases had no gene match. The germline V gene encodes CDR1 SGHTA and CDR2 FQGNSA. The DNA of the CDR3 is TGTGCCAGCAGCTCGAAGGGACAGGGAATGGGTGGCTACACCTTC. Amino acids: CASSSKGQGMGGYTF.

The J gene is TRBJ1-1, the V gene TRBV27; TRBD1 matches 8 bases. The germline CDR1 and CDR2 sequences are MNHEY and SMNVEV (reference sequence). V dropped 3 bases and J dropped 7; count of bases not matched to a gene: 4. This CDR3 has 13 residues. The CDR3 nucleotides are TGTGCCAGCAGTTTTACAGGGGGAGGTGAAGCTTTCTTT. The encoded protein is CASSFTGGGEAFF.

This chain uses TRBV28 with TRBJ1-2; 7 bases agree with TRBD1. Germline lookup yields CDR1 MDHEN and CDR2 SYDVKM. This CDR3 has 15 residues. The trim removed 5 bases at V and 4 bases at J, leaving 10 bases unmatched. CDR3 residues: CASSPNPTGSYGYTF. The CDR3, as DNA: TGTGCCAGCAGTCCCAATCCGACAGGGAGCTATGGCTACACCTTC.

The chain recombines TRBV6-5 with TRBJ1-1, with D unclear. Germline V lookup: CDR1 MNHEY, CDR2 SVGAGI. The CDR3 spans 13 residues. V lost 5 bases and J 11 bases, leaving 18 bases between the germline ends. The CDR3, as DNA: TGTGCCAGCAGTCCCGGACTCCCCAATGGGGCTTTCTTT. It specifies CASSPGLPNGAFF.

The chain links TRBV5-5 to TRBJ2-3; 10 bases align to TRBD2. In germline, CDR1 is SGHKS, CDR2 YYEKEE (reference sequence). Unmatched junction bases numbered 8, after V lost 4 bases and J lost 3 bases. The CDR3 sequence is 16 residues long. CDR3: CASSPMLAGGTDTQYF. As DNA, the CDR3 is TGTGCCAGCAGCCCAATGTTAGCGGGGGGAACAGATACGCAGTATTTT.

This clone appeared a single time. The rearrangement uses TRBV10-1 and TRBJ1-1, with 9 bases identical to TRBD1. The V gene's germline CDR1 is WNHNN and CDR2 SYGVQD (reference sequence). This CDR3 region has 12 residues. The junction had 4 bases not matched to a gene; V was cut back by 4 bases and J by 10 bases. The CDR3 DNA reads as TGCGCCAGCAGTGTTAACAGGGGGCCAGCTTTCTTT. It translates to CASSVNRGPAFF.

The CDR3 sequence is CASSPSRGNTEAFF. The CDR3 DNA follows: TGTGCCAGCTCACCTTCAAGGGGAAACACTGAAGCTTTCTTT. The chain has TRBV18 and TRBJ1-1, with a tentative D call TRBD1 (5 bases). The ends were cut back, 3 bases at V and 2 bases at J, with 10 bases in the middle. Germline lookup yields CDR1 KGHSH and CDR2 LQKENI. There are 14 residues in the CDR3.

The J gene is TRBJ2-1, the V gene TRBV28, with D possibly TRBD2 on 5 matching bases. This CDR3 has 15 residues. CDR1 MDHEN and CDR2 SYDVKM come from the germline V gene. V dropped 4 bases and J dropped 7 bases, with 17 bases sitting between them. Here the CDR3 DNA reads TGTGCCAGCAGTTCACCCTCAGGCACGGGGAATGAGCAGTTCTTC. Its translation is CASSSPSGTGNEQFF.

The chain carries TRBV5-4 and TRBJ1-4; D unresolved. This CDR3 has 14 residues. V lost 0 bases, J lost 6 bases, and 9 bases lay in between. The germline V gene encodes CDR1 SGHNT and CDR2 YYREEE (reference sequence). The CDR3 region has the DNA TGTGCCAGCAGCTTGGACCCCGGGGATGAAAAACTGTTTTTT. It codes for CASSLDPGDEKLFF.

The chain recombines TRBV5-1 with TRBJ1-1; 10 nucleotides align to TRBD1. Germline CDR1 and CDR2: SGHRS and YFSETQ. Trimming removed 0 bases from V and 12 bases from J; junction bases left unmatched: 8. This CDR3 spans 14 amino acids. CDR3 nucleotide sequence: TGCGCCAGCAGCTTGGGGCAGACAGGGGGCGCGTCTTTCTTT. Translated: CASSLGQTGGASFF.

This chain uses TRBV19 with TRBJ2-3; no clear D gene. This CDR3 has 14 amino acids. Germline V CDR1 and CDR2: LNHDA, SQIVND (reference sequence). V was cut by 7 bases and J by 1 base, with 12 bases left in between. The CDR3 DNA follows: TGTGCCAGTACCCCACACTATGGCACAGATACGCAGTATTTT. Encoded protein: CASTPHYGTDTQYF.

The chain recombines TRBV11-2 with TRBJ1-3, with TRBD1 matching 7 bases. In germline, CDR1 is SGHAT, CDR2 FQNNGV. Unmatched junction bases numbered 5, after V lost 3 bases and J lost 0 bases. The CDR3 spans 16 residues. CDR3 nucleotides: TGTGCCAGCAGCTTCGACAGGGCCCGCTCTGGAAACACCATATATTTT. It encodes CASSFDRARSGNTIYF.

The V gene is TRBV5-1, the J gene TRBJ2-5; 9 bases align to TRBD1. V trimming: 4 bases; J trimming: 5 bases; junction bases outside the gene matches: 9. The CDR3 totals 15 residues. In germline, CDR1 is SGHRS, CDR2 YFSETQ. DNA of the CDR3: TGCGCCAGCAGCCAAGGACAGGGGCAACAGGAGACCCAGTACTTC. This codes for CASSQGQGQQETQYF.

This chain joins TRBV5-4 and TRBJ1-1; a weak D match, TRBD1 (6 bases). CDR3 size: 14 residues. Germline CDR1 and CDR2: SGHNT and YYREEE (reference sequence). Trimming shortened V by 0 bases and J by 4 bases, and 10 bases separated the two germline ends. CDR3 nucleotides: TGTGCCAGCAGCTTGGCGGGGGCCGGCACTGAAGCTTTCTTT. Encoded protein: CASSLAGAGTEAFF.

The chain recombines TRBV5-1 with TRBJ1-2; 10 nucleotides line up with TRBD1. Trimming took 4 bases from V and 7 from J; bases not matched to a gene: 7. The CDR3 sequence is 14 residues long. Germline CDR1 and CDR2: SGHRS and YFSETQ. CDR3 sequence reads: CASSPGTGVLGYTF. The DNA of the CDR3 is TGCGCCAGCAGCCCCGGGACAGGGGTACTTGGCTACACCTTC.

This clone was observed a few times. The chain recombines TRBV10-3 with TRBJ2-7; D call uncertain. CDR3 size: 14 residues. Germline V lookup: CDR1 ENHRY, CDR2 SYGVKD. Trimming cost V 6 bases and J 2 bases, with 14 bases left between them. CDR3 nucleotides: TGTGCCATCAGACACACCGACCCAACCTACGAGCAGTACTTC. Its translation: CAIRHTDPTYEQYF.

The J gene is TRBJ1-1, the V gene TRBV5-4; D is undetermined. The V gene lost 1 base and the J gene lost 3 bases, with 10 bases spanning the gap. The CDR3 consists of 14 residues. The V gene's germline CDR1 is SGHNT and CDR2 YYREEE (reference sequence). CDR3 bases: TGTGCCAGCAGCTTGCGTGCAATTCACACTGAAGCTTTCTTT. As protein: CASSLRAIHTEAFF.

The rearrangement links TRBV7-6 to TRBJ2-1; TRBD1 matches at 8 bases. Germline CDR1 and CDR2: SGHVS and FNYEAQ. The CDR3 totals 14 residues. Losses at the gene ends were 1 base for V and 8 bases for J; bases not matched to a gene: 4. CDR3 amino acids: CASSLDPTGDEQFF. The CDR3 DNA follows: TGTGCCAGCAGCTTAGATCCGACAGGGGATGAGCAGTTCTTC.

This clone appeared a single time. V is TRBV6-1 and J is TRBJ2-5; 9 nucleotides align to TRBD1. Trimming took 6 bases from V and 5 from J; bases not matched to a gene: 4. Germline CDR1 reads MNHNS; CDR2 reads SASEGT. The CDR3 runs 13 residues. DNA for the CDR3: TGTGCCAGCAGGGGGACAGGGTACGAGACCCAGTACTTC. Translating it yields CASRGTGYETQYF.

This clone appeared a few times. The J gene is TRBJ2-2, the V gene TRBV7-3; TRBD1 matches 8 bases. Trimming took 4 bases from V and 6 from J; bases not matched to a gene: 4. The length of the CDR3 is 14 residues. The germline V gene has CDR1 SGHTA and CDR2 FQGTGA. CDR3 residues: CASSSTGAPGELFF. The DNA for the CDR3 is TGTGCCAGCAGCTCGACAGGGGCTCCCGGGGAGCTGTTTTTT.